What follows describes a single T cell receptor (beta chain). In germline, CDR1 is LGHDT, CDR2 YNNKEL (reference sequence). CDR3 length: 17 residues. V trimming: 5 bases; J trimming: 8 bases; junction bases outside the gene matches: 18. The sample is drawn from a study of control samples from healthy donors and cancer patients. Sequencing used immunoSEQ multiplex PCR; TCRdb keeps in-frame clones, though not all of them. The table records about 180,000 clones, nearly 90% of them present only once. Sequenced input: blood. This sequence originates from a woman aged 45 to 65 in good health. V and J are TRBV3-1 (or the pseudogene TRBV3-2) and TRBJ2-3; 8 bases are a match to TRBD2. The CDR3 protein is CASSTTPSGGHPLTQYF. CDR3 nucleotide sequence: TGTGCCAGCAGCACAACGCCATCGGGAGGGCACCCACTTACGCAGTATTTT.